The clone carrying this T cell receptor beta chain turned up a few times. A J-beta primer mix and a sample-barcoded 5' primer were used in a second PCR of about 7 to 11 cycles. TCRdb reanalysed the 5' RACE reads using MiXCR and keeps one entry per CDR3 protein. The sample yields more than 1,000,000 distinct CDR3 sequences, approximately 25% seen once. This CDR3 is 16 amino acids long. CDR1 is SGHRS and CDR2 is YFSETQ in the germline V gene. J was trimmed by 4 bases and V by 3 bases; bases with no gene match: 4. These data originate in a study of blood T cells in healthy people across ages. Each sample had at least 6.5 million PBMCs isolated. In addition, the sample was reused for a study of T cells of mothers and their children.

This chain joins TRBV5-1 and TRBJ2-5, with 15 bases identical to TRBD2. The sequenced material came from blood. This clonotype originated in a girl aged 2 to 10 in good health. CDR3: CASSSGLAGGGETQYF. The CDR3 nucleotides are TGCGCCAGCAGCTCGGGACTAGCGGGAGGAGGAGAGACCCAGTACTTC. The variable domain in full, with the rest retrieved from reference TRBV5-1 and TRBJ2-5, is KAGVTQTPRYLIKTRGQQVTLSCSPISGHRSVSWYQQTPGQGLQFLFEYFSETQRNKGNFPGRFSGRQFSNSRSEMNVSTLELGDSALYLCASSSGLAGGGETQYFGPGTRLLVL.